Below, 18 T cell receptor beta chains from the same sample are listed, as sequenced in a study of blood T cell repertoires in COVID-19. Generated by immunoSEQ multiplex PCR, the TCRdb table keeps only in-frame clones and is missing some. The sample records some 270,000 clones, over 75% being singletons. Sample: peripheral blood. The source is a woman aged 70 to 79 with acute or convalescent COVID-19.

This clone turned up a few times. The chain employs TRBV7-9 and TRBJ1-5, with D unclear. CDR1 SEHNR and CDR2 FQNEAQ come from the germline V gene (reference sequence). V lost 1 base to trimming and J lost 6 bases, with 10 bases between them. This CDR3 contains 14 residues. The CDR3 sequence is CASSLGEVGQPQHF. Written as DNA, the CDR3 is TGTGCCAGCAGCTTAGGGGAGGTGGGTCAGCCCCAGCATTTT. Filled out from reference TRBV7-9 and TRBJ1-5, the complete variable domain reads DTGVSQNPRHKITKRGQNVTFRCDPISEHNRLYWYRQTLGQGPEFLTYFQNEAQLEKSRLLSDRFSAERPKGSFSTLEIQRTEQGDSAMYLCASSLGEVGQPQHFGDGTRLSIL.

The rearrangement links TRBV2 to TRBJ2-5; D perhaps matches TRBD2 (6 bases). Germline V CDR1 and CDR2: SNHLY, FYNNEI. The CDR3 length is 15 residues. Trimming left V 1 base short and J 5 bases short, with 14 bases between. The CDR3 protein is CASSEEGLVAETQYF. Written as DNA, the CDR3 is TGTGCCAGCAGTGAAGAGGGACTGGTCGCGGAGACCCAGTACTTC.

This clone was seen a few times. V is TRBV3-1 (or the pseudogene TRBV3-2) and J is TRBJ1-1; the D gene is possibly TRBD1 (5 bases). V lost 4 bases and J 6 bases, leaving 12 bases between the germline ends. The CDR3 runs 13 residues. The germline CDR1 and CDR2 sequences are LGHDT and YNNKEL (reference sequence). CDR3 sequence reads: CASSPGGRAEAFF. For the CDR3, the DNA is TGTGCCAGCAGCCCCGGGGGGAGGGCTGAAGCTTTCTTT.

V and J are TRBV5-1 and TRBJ2-1, with TRBD2 matching 8 bases. Trimming took 4 bases from V and 3 from J; bases not matched to a gene: 3. This CDR3 has 14 residues. CDR1 is SGHRS, CDR2 YFSETQ, per germline. CDR3 nucleotides: TGCGCCAGCAGCATTAGCGGGGACTACAATGAGCAGTTCTTC. Translated, it gives CASSISGDYNEQFF.

V usage is TRBV6-5 and J usage is TRBJ1-6; D might be TRBD1 (5 bases). The CDR3 is made up of 13 amino acids. The V end was cut by 7 bases, the J end by 10 bases, with 14 bases between. Germline CDR1 is MNHEY and CDR2 is SVGAGI. CDR3 DNA: TGTGCCAGCAAAGGGAGTGGGGGGTCACCCCTCCACTTT. The encoded protein is CASKGSGGSPLHF.

This rearrangement joins TRBV5-1 to TRBJ2-2, with unresolved D. This CDR3 has 12 residues. Germline V gene data show CDR1 as SGHRS and CDR2 as YFSETQ. Trimming took 4 bases from V and 2 from J, leaving 3 bases between them. The CDR3 loop reads CASSTNTGELFF. Written as DNA, the CDR3 is TGCGCCAGCAGCACAAACACCGGGGAGCTGTTTTTT.

DNA of the CDR3: TGTGCCAGCAGCTTAGAACAGACTATCTATGGCTACACCTTC. Residues: CASSLEQTIYGYTF. The V gene is TRBV7-9, the J gene TRBJ1-2; D is uncertain. Germline CDR1 SEHNR, CDR2 FQNEAQ (reference sequence). CDR3 length: 14 residues. V gave up 1 base and J gave up 4 bases, with 10 bases separating them.

With regard to this clone: The identical CDR3 is also encoded by other nucleotide sequences in the sample. The CDR3 loop is CSASRGTEAFF. Written as DNA, the CDR3 is TGCAGTGCTAGTCGAGGGACTGAAGCTTTCTTT. This chain links TRBV20-1 with TRBJ1-1, with D unresolved. CDR3 length equals 11 residues. Trimming cost V 3 bases and J 5 bases, with 7 bases left between them. CDR1 and CDR2 (germline): DFQATT, SNEGSKA (reference sequence).

Regarding this clone: The same CDR3 can be traced to other DNA sequences in this sample. V and J are TRBV18 and TRBJ2-7, with 8 bases lining up with TRBD1. The V gene end was trimmed by 6 bases and the J gene end by 4 bases; junction bases not matched to a gene: 8. This CDR3 has 14 residues. From germline, CDR1 is KGHSH and CDR2 LQKENI. The CDR3 loop is CASSAGTGTYEQYF. For the CDR3, the DNA is TGTGCCAGCTCCGCCGGGACAGGAACGTACGAGCAGTACTTC.

The rearrangement links TRBV3-1 (or the pseudogene TRBV3-2) to TRBJ2-7; D not resolved. The V gene lost 3 bases and the J gene lost 6 bases, with 9 bases spanning the gap. The CDR3 is 12 amino acids. Germline values: CDR1 LGHDT, CDR2 YNNKEL (reference sequence). Here the CDR3 DNA reads TGTGCCAGCAGCCATGGCAGCGCCGAGCAGTACTTC. Protein sequence: CASSHGSAEQYF.

This chain joins TRBV18 and TRBJ2-7; 7 bases are a match to TRBD1. J was trimmed by 4 bases and V by 3 bases; bases with no gene match: 6. Per the germline V gene, CDR1 is KGHSH and CDR2 is LQKENI. This CDR3 is 14 amino acids long. The CDR3 DNA sequence: TGTGCCAGCTCACCCACACAGGGACAGTACGAGCAGTACTTC. It is translated as CASSPTQGQYEQYF.

The chain combines TRBV19 with TRBJ1-5, with no clear D. Trimming shortened V by 1 base and J by 4 bases, and 14 bases separated the two germline ends. This CDR3 region has 16 residues. Germline assignment: CDR1 LNHDA and CDR2 SQIVND (reference sequence). For the CDR3, the DNA is TGTGCCAGTAGTATAGGTGCGGAGGTAGGTAATCAGCCCCAGCATTTT. Amino acid sequence: CASSIGAEVGNQPQHF. Full variable domain (outside the CDR3, taken from reference TRBV19 and TRBJ1-5): DGGITQSPKYLFRKEGQNVTLSCEQNLNHDAMYWYRQDPGQGLRLIYYSQIVNDFQKGDIAEGYSVSREKKESFPLTVTSAQKNPTAFYLCASSIGAEVGNQPQHFGDGTRLSIL.

This clone was recorded a few times. The gene calls are TRBV4-1 and TRBJ1-2; TRBD1 might be the D (6 bases). The V end lost 2 bases, the J end lost 5 bases, and 18 bases lay between the germline ends. This CDR3 region has 16 residues. The germline CDR1 and CDR2 sequences are MGHRA and YSYEKL. The CDR3 DNA is TGCGCCAGCAGCCAACCCCGGCGAGGGGGAGGGTATGGCTACACCTTC. Translated: CASSQPRRGGGYGYTF.

The chain has TRBV30 and TRBJ1-1, with unresolved D. Per the germline V gene, CDR1 is GTSNPN and CDR2 is SVGIG (reference sequence). CDR3 length: 14 amino acids. Trimming removed 3 bases at V and 6 bases at J, with 17 bases between. CDR3 amino acids: CAWRLLSGSAEAFF. As DNA, the CDR3 is TGTGCCTGGAGACTACTGAGTGGGAGCGCTGAAGCTTTCTTT.

This chain connects TRBV27 to TRBJ1-2; D not resolved. From germline, CDR1 is MNHEY and CDR2 SMNVEV (reference sequence). Deletions cut 8 bases from V and 0 bases from J, with 10 bases between. The CDR3 is made up of 13 amino acids. CDR3 sequence reads: CASQFRANYGYTF. The CDR3 DNA sequence: TGTGCCAGCCAATTTAGAGCTAACTATGGCTACACCTTC.

This chain links TRBV5-1 with TRBJ1-1, with 8 nucleotides matching TRBD1. Germline CDR1 and CDR2: SGHRS and YFSETQ. This CDR3 comprises 15 residues. J was trimmed by 5 bases and V by 3 bases; bases with no gene match: 9. The DNA for the CDR3 is TGCGCCAGCAGCTCACACGGACAGGGTCGGACTGAAGCTTTCTTT. Protein product: CASSSHGQGRTEAFF.

Concerning this clone itself: At the DNA level, this CDR3 is encoded by other sequences in the same sample as well. V and J are TRBV12-3 or TRBV12-4 and TRBJ1-2, with D perhaps TRBD1 (5 bases). The CDR3 extends over 13 amino acids. Trimming stripped 4 bases from V and 5 bases from J, with 11 bases between. The CDR3 loop is CASSSGFLYGYTF. The CDR3 DNA sequence: TGTGCCAGCAGTTCAGGGTTCCTGTATGGCTACACCTTC.

In DNA form, the CDR3 reads TGCGCCAGCAGGGGAGACAGGGGGCTGGTGAACACTGAAGCTTTCTTT. Translating gives CASRGDRGLVNTEAFF. The chain recombines TRBV5-1 with TRBJ1-1; 10 bases align to TRBD1. The J segment lost 0 bases and the V segment lost 5 bases, leaving 7 bases of the junction unmatched. This CDR3 has 16 amino acids. Germline CDR1 is SGHRS and CDR2 is YFSETQ.